The entry below gives a single T cell receptor beta chain sequence along with its context. The CDR3 consists of 16 residues. V lost 1 base to trimming and J lost 0 bases, with 14 bases between them. Looked up from germline, CDR1 is SGDLS and CDR2 is YYNGEE. This table comes from immunoSEQ multiplex PCR, and its TCRdb copy is limited to in-frame clones, with some not included. The top ten hold about 0.01% of the sample, which has about 660,000 clones, around 87% seen once. The entry originates in a study of shared T cell receptors in the human thymus. These data also formed part of another study, on human thymus T cells. That publication notes: It was healthy Finnish infants having corrective surgery for congenital heart defects who were the donors. The thymus was resected at corrective cardiac surgery.

The sample comprised thymocytes. This chain uses TRBV9 with TRBJ2-7; a weak D match, TRBD2 (6 bases). The TCR was taken from a boy younger than two with a congenital heart defect. The CDR3 sequence: CASSVSRLASSYEQYF. The CDR3 coding sequence is TGTGCCAGCAGCGTATCTAGGCTAGCGAGCTCCTACGAGCAGTACTTC.